This TCR beta chain was recovered during a study of cytomegalovirus exposure and HLA in healthy donors. Remarks on this clone: A junction boundary mismatches the germline segment, possibly from a read error.

The germline V gene encodes CDR1 LNHNV and CDR2 YYDKDF (reference sequence). The CDR3 is 16 residues long. A multiplex PCR was run with 60 Vbeta primers and 13 Jbeta primers. Measured with immunoSEQ multiplex PCR; TCRdb has only the in-frame clones, and not every one. The sample consists of under 200,000 clones, over 60% of them appearing once. The sequenced sample consisted of PBMCs. The TCR was taken from a girl under 18 in good health and CMV-seronegative. The J gene is TRBJ2-2, the V gene TRBV15, with TRBD2 as a possible D gene (5 bases). The CDR3 is CATSRDPLGNTGELLF. The CDR3 bases are TGTGCCACCAGCAGAGATCCGTTAGGTAACACCGGGGAGCTGCTTTTT.